These 26 T cell receptor beta chains came from one sample sequenced in a study of blood T cells in healthy people across ages. Sample-barcoded 5' priming and a J-beta primer mix drove a second PCR of roughly 6 to 12 cycles. One entry per CDR3 protein, called by TCRdb with MiXCR from the 5' RACE reads. The sample has 700,000 to 1,000,000 distinct CDR3 sequences; 44% are singletons. Material: blood. These receptors were obtained from a man in his fifties or sixties in good health.

In nucleotides, the CDR3 is TGTGCCAGCAGTTATACCTCTAATGAAAAACTGTTTTTT. The encoded protein is CASSYTSNEKLFF. This rearrangement joins TRBV6-5 to TRBJ1-4; D unclear. Germline CDR1 reads MNHEY; CDR2 reads SVGAGI. The germline V and J ends were trimmed by 3 bases and 3 bases, with 5 bases remaining between them. The CDR3 extends over 13 amino acids.

The chain has TRBV7-9 and TRBJ1-2; perhaps TRBD1 as D (6 bases). This CDR3 region has 12 residues. Germline lookup yields CDR1 SEHNR and CDR2 FQNEAQ (reference sequence). V was cut by 5 bases and J by 7 bases, with 11 bases left in between. CDR3 DNA sequence: TGTGCCAGCAGCAAAAACAGGGTTGGCTACACCTTC. It specifies CASSKNRVGYTF. Variable domain in full (rest from reference TRBV7-9 and TRBJ1-2): DTGVSQNPRHKITKRGQNVTFRCDPISEHNRLYWYRQTLGQGPEFLTYFQNEAQLEKSRLLSDRFSAERPKGSFSTLEIQRTEQGDSAMYLCASSKNRVGYTFGSGTRLTVV.

This clonotype has a handful of counts. The chain combines TRBV13 with TRBJ2-1; 7 nucleotides match TRBD2. This CDR3 spans 15 amino acids. The J segment lost 3 bases and the V segment lost 1 base, leaving 3 bases of the junction unmatched. Germline V gene data show CDR1 as PRHDT and CDR2 as FYEKMQ (reference sequence). DNA for the CDR3: TGTGCCAGCAGCTTAGCTAGCGGTCTCTACAATGAGCAGTTCTTC. Its protein is CASSLASGLYNEQFF.

This clonotype has just one count. This chain joins TRBV12-3 or TRBV12-4 and TRBJ2-3; tentatively, D is TRBD2 (6 bases). Between the trimmed V and J ends, which lost 6 bases and 1 base, there was a span of 11 bases. This CDR3 is built from 14 residues. CDR3 in DNA: TGTGCCAGCAGCCATAGCGGCCGCACAGATACGCAGTATTTT. Its protein product is CASSHSGRTDTQYF.

This clonotype was recorded a few times. An end of the junction differs from the germline gene, which may be a read error. J is TRBJ2-5 and V is TRBV27; no clear D gene. The CDR3 loop spans 11 amino acids. Germline loops: CDR1 MNHEY, CDR2 SMNVEV (reference sequence). The CDR3, as DNA: TGTGCCAGCAGTTTAGGAGAGACCCGGTACTTC. This translates into CASSLGETRYF.

This clonotype appeared a few times. The J gene is TRBJ2-6, the V gene TRBV7-9; TRBD1 matches 7 bases. This CDR3 spans 15 amino acids. The junction had 5 bases not matched to a gene; V was cut back by 5 bases and J by 4 bases. From germline, CDR1 is SEHNR and CDR2 FQNEAQ (reference sequence). This CDR3 reads CASSLRQGGANVLTF. In DNA form, the CDR3 reads TGTGCCAGCAGCCTTCGACAGGGAGGGGCCAACGTCCTGACTTTC.

In this sample, this clonotype turned up a few times. The rearrangement uses TRBV20-1 and TRBJ2-5, with D possibly called TRBD1 or TRBD2 (6 bases each). Germline V CDR1 and CDR2: DFQATT, SNEGSKA (reference sequence). This CDR3 is built from 14 residues. Deletions cut 3 bases from V and 5 bases from J, with 16 bases between. Written as DNA, the CDR3 is TGCAGTGCTAGTACGTACTGGGGGGCTGAGACCCAGTACTTC. This codes for CSASTYWGAETQYF.

The rearrangement links TRBV2 to TRBJ1-6; possibly TRBD1 for D (5 bases). Germline V gene sequence: CDR1 SNHLY, CDR2 FYNNEI. V gave up 5 bases and J gave up 6 bases, with 14 bases separating them. This CDR3 region has 15 residues. The CDR3 bases are TGTGCCAGCAGTAGCCAGGGAGGGCTTAATTCACCCCTCCACTTT. Protein: CASSSQGGLNSPLHF.

The rearrangement uses TRBV5-1 and TRBJ2-4, with 12 bases matching TRBD2. The V segment lost 0 bases and the J segment 3 bases; nucleotides outside the gene matches: 7. The CDR3 totals 18 residues. Germline V gene lookup returns CDR1 SGHRS and CDR2 YFSETQ. CDR3 sequence (DNA): TGCGCCAGCAGCTTGGGACTAGCGGGGGCCCAAGGCAAAAACATTCAGTACTTC. Translating gives CASSLGLAGAQGKNIQYF.

This clonotype was seen more than once but under ten times. CDR3 DNA sequence: TGTGCCAGCAGCAAATTTCGCGGGGAGACCCAGTACTTC. Its translation: CASSKFRGETQYF. J is TRBJ2-5 and V is TRBV21-1; TRBD2 reflects the table's D call only, with no check against the DNA. TRBV21-1 counts as a pseudogene. The CDR3 length is 13 residues.

The chain joins TRBV6-5 to TRBJ1-2; no clear D gene. Trimming left V 0 bases short and J 3 bases short, with 8 bases between. The germline gives CDR1 MNHEY, CDR2 SVGAGI. The CDR3 is 14 amino acids. The CDR3 here is CASSYSVKDYGYTF. In nucleotides, the CDR3 is TGTGCCAGCAGTTACTCGGTTAAGGACTATGGCTACACCTTC.

The genes are TRBV7-2 and TRBJ2-6, with D possibly being TRBD2 (7 bases). The V and J ends lost 5 bases and 3 bases respectively, with 14 bases between them. The germline gives CDR1 SGHTA, CDR2 FQGNSA. CDR3 length: 16 amino acids. As DNA, the CDR3 is TGTGCCAGCAGCCCTGGGGGGGGCCGTGGGGCCAACGTCCTGACTTTC. Its translation is CASSPGGGRGANVLTF. The entire variable domain, with the rest obtained from reference TRBV7-2 and TRBJ2-6, is as follows: GAGVSQSPSNKVTEKGKDVELRCDPISGHTALYWYRQSLGQGLEFLIYFQGNSAPDKSGLPSDRFSAERTGGSVSTLTIQRTQQEDSAVYLCASSPGGGRGANVLTFGAGSRLTVL.

The chain recombines TRBV2 with TRBJ1-1, with 9 nucleotides matching TRBD1. This CDR3 has 14 amino acids. Germline CDR1 is SNHLY and CDR2 is FYNNEI. With V trimmed by 8 bases and J by 3 bases, 7 bases remained unmatched. The CDR3 is CASRVQGADTEAFF. DNA for the CDR3: TGTGCCAGCCGTGTACAGGGGGCGGACACTGAAGCTTTCTTT.

This sequence joins TRBV13 and TRBJ1-1; D ambiguous. CDR1 is PRHDT and CDR2 is FYEKMQ in the germline V gene (reference sequence). This CDR3 has 15 residues. V was clipped by 7 bases and J by 1 base, with 16 bases between them. The CDR3 coding sequence is TGTGCCAGCAATTCCGTAGGGCTTAGGAACACTGAAGCTTTCTTT. Its protein product is CASNSVGLRNTEAFF. The full variable domain, in which reference TRBV13 and TRBJ1-1 provide the parts outside the CDR3, is AAGVIQSPRHLIKEKRETATLKCYPIPRHDTVYWYQQGPGQDPQFLISFYEKMQSDKGSIPDRFSAQQFSDYHSELNMSSLELGDSALYFCASNSVGLRNTEAFFGQGTRLTVV.

V usage is TRBV15 and J usage is TRBJ2-3, with a tentative D call TRBD2 (5 bases). The CDR3 spans 16 residues. Trimming took off 0 bases at V and 2 bases at J, with 12 bases between the two ends. CDR1 is LNHNV, CDR2 YYDKDF, per germline (reference sequence). CDR3 coding DNA: TGTGCCACCAGCAGAGATCGGGGAGTTTTCACAGATACGCAGTATTTT. Protein product: CATSRDRGVFTDTQYF.

This clonotype was seen repeatedly, ten times or more. This may be a read error: a much more frequent sequence differs by one nucleotide. The V and J genes are TRBV5-1 and TRBJ2-1, with 9 nucleotides matching TRBD2. Matching the DNA end better, TRBJ2-7 makes the J call doubtful. This CDR3 spans 16 amino acids. Germline V gives CDR1 SGHRS, CDR2 YFSETQ. The CDR3: CASSLNSGGLYNEQYF. CDR3 DNA: TGCGCCAGCAGCTTGAATAGCGGGGGCCTCTACAATGAGCAGTACTTC.

This clonotype was seen many times. The chain links TRBV4-1 to TRBJ2-7; TRBD1 matches at 9 bases. The V segment lost 6 bases and the J segment 3 bases; nucleotides outside the gene matches: 3. The CDR3 spans 13 residues. Per the germline V gene, CDR1 is MGHRA and CDR2 is YSYEKL. The CDR3 is CASSRTGDYEQYF. The CDR3 nucleotides read TGCGCCAGCAGTCGGACAGGGGACTACGAGCAGTACTTC.

The chain has TRBV12-3 or TRBV12-4 and TRBJ2-5; D is perhaps TRBD2 (5 bases). The CDR3 runs to 14 residues. With 8 bases removed from V and 11 bases from J, the gap between germline ends came to 24 bases. Written as DNA, the CDR3 is TGTGCCAGCCAATTAATGGGCCCCGCGGAGGAGCAGTACTTC. This gives the protein CASQLMGPAEEQYF.

The table lists this clonotype with many counts. This chain joins TRBV6-2 or TRBV6-3 and TRBJ2-3, with D perhaps matching TRBD1 (5 bases). V was pared by 0 bases and J by 1 base, with 14 bases between. CDR3 length equals 17 residues. CDR1 is MNHEY, CDR2 SVGEGT, per germline. The CDR3 DNA is TGTGCCAGCAGTTACTCTACTGGACATCGACGCACAGATACGCAGTATTTT. Translated, it gives CASSYSTGHRRTDTQYF.

J is TRBJ2-4 and V is TRBV6-6; D remains ambiguous. The V and J ends lost 6 bases and 0 bases respectively, with 9 bases between them. The CDR3 is 14 residues long. Looked up from germline, CDR1 is MNHNY and CDR2 is SVGAGI (reference sequence). CDR3 DNA sequence: TGTGCCAGCAGCCTCGAGATAGCCAAAAACATTCAGTACTTC. Translating it yields CASSLEIAKNIQYF.

This clonotype has a handful of counts. The chain carries TRBV7-2 and TRBJ2-5, with D possibly matching TRBD1 (6 bases). The J call may not be correct, given that the DNA end is closer to TRBJ2-7. The CDR3 loop spans 15 amino acids. Germline assignment: CDR1 SGHTA and CDR2 FQGNSA. For the CDR3, the DNA is TGTGCCAGCAGCTCCCCGGACAGATCTGGGTACGAGCAGTACTTC. This gives the protein CASSSPDRSGYEQYF.

J is TRBJ2-5 and V is TRBV20-1; 7 nucleotides match TRBD1. The CDR3 is 16 amino acids. V was pared by 5 bases and J by 5 bases, with 17 bases of the junction left unmatched. Per the germline V gene, CDR1 is DFQATT and CDR2 is SNEGSKA (reference sequence). CDR3 in amino acids: CSAAQAKTGVSETQYF. CDR3 nucleotide sequence: TGCAGTGCTGCCCAAGCAAAAACAGGGGTCTCGGAGACCCAGTACTTC.

This chain joins TRBV12-3 or TRBV12-4 and TRBJ2-7; no clear D gene. V dropped 3 bases and J dropped 6 bases, with 9 bases sitting between them. The CDR3 length is 12 residues. The CDR3 spells CASSFSQSEQYF. In nucleotides, the CDR3 is TGTGCCAGCAGTTTTTCGCAATCCGAGCAGTACTTC.

This clonotype was picked up a small number of times. The junction departs from germline at one end; a sequencing error may be responsible. The V gene is TRBV28, the J gene TRBJ2-5, with 9 bases fitting TRBD1. The J call may not be correct, given that the DNA end is closer to TRBJ2-7. Germline V CDR1 and CDR2: MDHEN, SYDVKM. CDR3 length: 16 residues. CDR3 bases: TGTGCCAGCAGCTTATGGGGGACAGGGCGTTCCTACGAGCAGTACTTC. Encoded protein: CASSLWGTGRSYEQYF.

In this sample, this clonotype turned up a few times. The chain couples TRBV6-2 or TRBV6-3 to TRBJ2-5; D remains unclear. Germline-derived CDR1 and CDR2 are MNHEY and SVGEGT. This CDR3 spans 15 amino acids. The V end was cut by 7 bases, the J end by 2 bases, with 17 bases between. The CDR3 bases are TGTGCCAGCAAACGTAGGCGTGGGATTCAAGAGACCCAGTACTTC. It specifies CASKRRRGIQETQYF.

The CDR3 loop is CASSQDRQGAYYGYTF. The CDR3 DNA sequence: TGCGCCAGCAGCCAAGATCGACAGGGCGCCTACTATGGCTACACCTTC. V usage is TRBV4-3 and J usage is TRBJ1-2; 7 bases line up with TRBD1. V lost 0 bases to trimming and J lost 3 bases; unmatched junction nucleotides: 7. CDR1 is LGHNA and CDR2 is YSLEER in the germline V gene. The CDR3 runs 16 residues.